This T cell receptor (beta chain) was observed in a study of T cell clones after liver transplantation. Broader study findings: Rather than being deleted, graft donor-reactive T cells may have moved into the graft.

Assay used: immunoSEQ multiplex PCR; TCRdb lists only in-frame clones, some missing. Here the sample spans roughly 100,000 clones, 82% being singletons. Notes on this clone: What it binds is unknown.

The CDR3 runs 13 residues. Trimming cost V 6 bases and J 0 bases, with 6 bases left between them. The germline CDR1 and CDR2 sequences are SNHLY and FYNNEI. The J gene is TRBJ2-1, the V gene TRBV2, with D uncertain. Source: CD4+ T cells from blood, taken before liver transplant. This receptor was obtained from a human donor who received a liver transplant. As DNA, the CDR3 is TGTGCCAGCAGCGAAAACTCCTACAATGAGCAGTTCTTC. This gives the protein CASSENSYNEQFF.